These 27 T cell receptor beta chains came from one sample sequenced in a study of shared clonotypes between healthy human individuals (dated by TCRdb to 2020 to 2021). The library was obtained by the immunoSEQ multiplex PCR assay. The immuneACCESS repertoire file appears here via TCRdb, limited to in-frame rearrangements. These files lack a portion of the clones; in checked studies, under half of the deficit traces to unresolved V genes, and the cause of the others is not known. This sample lists 2 million to 2.5 million clones; approximately 93% were detected once. Roughly 0.36% of the sample rests with the top ten. Specimen: naive CD4+ T cells from PBMCs. The sample's cell subset or site label, decoded: CD45RA+ positively selected. The receptors stem from a man between 18 and 29 years old in good health. Some clones in this sample may be carry-over from other donors' samples.

V usage is TRBV14 and J usage is TRBJ1-5; D is perhaps TRBD1 (5 bases). The CDR3 is 12 amino acids. Trimming removed 6 bases from V and 5 bases from J, with 8 bases in between. Per the germline V gene, CDR1 is SGHDN and CDR2 is FVKESK. The CDR3: CASSDSYQPQHF. CDR3 DNA sequence: TGTGCCAGCAGTGACAGTTATCAGCCCCAGCATTTT.

The V call is TRBV28, the J call TRBJ2-1; TRBD1 aligns across 11 bases. Germline V lookup: CDR1 MDHEN, CDR2 SYDVKM. CDR3 size: 12 residues. The junction had 3 bases not matched to a gene; V was cut back by 2 bases and J by 15 bases. The CDR3 DNA follows: TGTGCCAGCAGTTTAAGGACAGGGGGCGGGTTCTTC. This translates into CASSLRTGGGFF.

The V gene is TRBV29-1, the J gene TRBJ1-1, with TRBD1 as a possible D gene (5 bases). The germline V gene encodes CDR1 SQVTM and CDR2 ANQGSEA. The length of the CDR3 is 15 residues. The V and J ends lost 7 bases and 0 bases respectively, with 18 bases between them. The DNA of the CDR3 is TGCAGCGCTGGAGGGGCCAAGCCTCTGAACACTGAAGCTTTCTTT. Protein product: CSAGGAKPLNTEAFF.

V gene TRBV19 combines with J gene TRBJ2-7; D may be TRBD1 (5 bases). CDR1 LNHDA and CDR2 SQIVND come from the germline V gene (reference sequence). V was clipped by 5 bases and J by 2 bases, with 13 bases between them. The CDR3 is 14 amino acids. The CDR3 spells CASSVGAGTYEQYF. CDR3 sequence (DNA): TGTGCCAGTAGTGTAGGAGCAGGGACCTACGAGCAGTACTTC.

The rearrangement uses TRBV28 and TRBJ1-1; no clear D. CDR1 MDHEN and CDR2 SYDVKM come from the germline V gene. Trimming took off 4 bases at V and 4 bases at J, with 13 bases between the two ends. The CDR3 is 14 amino acids. CDR3 nucleotide sequence: TGTGCCAGCAGTTCAGCCTCGGCCGGCACTGAAGCTTTCTTT. Its protein is CASSSASAGTEAFF.

The J gene is TRBJ2-3, the V gene TRBV19, with D uncertain. V lost 4 bases to trimming and J lost 6 bases, with 8 bases between them. CDR1 is LNHDA and CDR2 is SQIVND in the germline V gene (reference sequence). This CDR3 has 12 amino acids. DNA for the CDR3: TGTGCCAGTAGTACGAGGTGGGATACGCAGTATTTT. Amino acids: CASSTRWDTQYF.

V usage is TRBV12-5 and J usage is TRBJ1-5, with D possibly TRBD1 on 6 matching bases. Germline V gene data show CDR1 as LGHNT and CDR2 as FRNRAP. This CDR3 has 17 residues. V dropped 1 base and J dropped 1 base, with 14 bases sitting between them. The CDR3 DNA is TGTGCTAGTGGTTTGGACCCCGGGACAAGAAGCAATCAGCCCCAGCATTTT. This sequence encodes CASGLDPGTRSNQPQHF.

The CDR3 loop is CASRTTGGPEKLFF. The CDR3 DNA reads as TGTGCCAGCAGAACTACAGGGGGGCCGGAAAAACTGTTTTTT. The V call is TRBV6-1, the J call TRBJ1-4; 8 bases match TRBD1. The CDR3 length is 14 residues. CDR1 and CDR2 (germline): MNHNS, SASEGT. Trimming removed 6 bases from V and 8 bases from J; junction bases left unmatched: 8.

The chain carries TRBV11-3 and TRBJ2-2; 7 bases map to TRBD1. This CDR3 is 17 amino acids long. V lost 0 bases and J lost 3; bases outside the gene matches: 7. CDR1 is SGHNT, CDR2 YENEEA, per germline. The CDR3 protein is CASSLDLDRVHTGELFF. Written as DNA, the CDR3 is TGTGCCAGCAGCTTAGACTTAGACAGGGTTCACACCGGGGAGCTGTTTTTT.

The chain links TRBV6-6 to TRBJ1-1, with D unresolved. Germline-derived CDR1 and CDR2 are MNHNY and SVGAGI (reference sequence). This CDR3 contains 12 residues. Trimming took off 6 bases at V and 4 bases at J, with 9 bases between the two ends. The DNA of the CDR3 is TGTGCCAGCAGGGCCGGTTTCACTGAAGCTTTCTTT. Translating it yields CASRAGFTEAFF.

The V and J genes are TRBV5-1 and TRBJ1-2; D gene unclear. The V gene lost 4 bases and the J gene lost 0 bases, with 7 bases spanning the gap. Looked up from germline, CDR1 is SGHRS and CDR2 is YFSETQ. The CDR3 spans 13 residues. The CDR3 sequence: CASSATSNYGYTF. The CDR3 DNA follows: TGCGCCAGCAGCGCTACATCTAACTATGGCTACACCTTC.

This clone was detected once. Here the CDR3 DNA reads TGTGCCAGCAGTGTCGACAGGGGGTTTAGCACAGATACGCAGTATTTT. Amino acid sequence: CASSVDRGFSTDTQYF. The chain recombines TRBV2 with TRBJ2-3; TRBD1 aligns across 9 bases. V trimming: 4 bases; J trimming: 0 bases; junction bases outside the gene matches: 5. The germline V gene has CDR1 SNHLY and CDR2 FYNNEI. The length of the CDR3 is 16 residues.

The chain carries TRBV19 and TRBJ1-2; D is uncertain. Germline-derived CDR1 and CDR2 are LNHDA and SQIVND (reference sequence). The CDR3 runs to 15 residues. Deletions cut 5 bases from V and 4 bases from J, with 17 bases between. The CDR3 sequence is CASSPSRWAIYGYTF. For the CDR3, the DNA is TGTGCCAGTAGTCCCTCGAGGTGGGCGATCTATGGCTACACCTTC.

The chain has TRBV7-2 and TRBJ1-2; no clear D gene. V was pared by 5 bases and J by 1 base, with 8 bases between. The germline V gene has CDR1 SGHTA and CDR2 FQGNSA. The CDR3 has 13 residues. Here the CDR3 DNA reads TGTGCCAGCAGCCAGGACGGTAACTATGGCTACACCTTC. Its protein product is CASSQDGNYGYTF.

V is TRBV5-1 and J is TRBJ2-2, with TRBD2 matching over 16 bases. The CDR3 has 16 amino acids. Germline values: CDR1 SGHRS, CDR2 YFSETQ. V lost 3 bases and J lost 7; bases outside the gene matches: 3. The CDR3, as DNA: TGCGCCAGCAGCTCCGGGACTAGCGGGAGGGTCGGGGAGCTGTTTTTT. This encodes CASSSGTSGRVGELFF.

This clone has a handful of counts. This chain links TRBV6-5 with TRBJ1-1; perhaps TRBD1 as D (5 bases). Germline CDR1 MNHEY, CDR2 SVGAGI. The CDR3 has 14 residues. V lost 5 bases and J lost 2, with 12 bases in between. CDR3 nucleotide sequence: TGTGCCAGCAGTCGACAGTCTTATAACACTGAAGCTTTCTTT. This sequence encodes CASSRQSYNTEAFF.

This sequence joins TRBV7-9 and TRBJ1-1; D gene ambiguous. The V end was cut by 1 base, the J end by 10 bases, with 13 bases between. The CDR3 is 13 amino acids. Germline loops: CDR1 SEHNR, CDR2 FQNEAQ (reference sequence). Here the CDR3 DNA reads TGTGCCAGCAGCTTAGACTCCCTACATGCAGCTTTCTTT. Encoded protein: CASSLDSLHAAFF.

The rearrangement joins TRBV2 to TRBJ2-7, with 13 bases fitting TRBD2. CDR3 length equals 15 residues. V shed 6 bases, J shed 2 bases, and the junction held 4 bases outside the gene matches. The V gene's germline CDR1 is SNHLY and CDR2 FYNNEI. The CDR3 DNA reads as TGTGCCAGCAGAGCCACTAGCGGGAGGGCCTACGAGCAGTACTTC. Its translation: CASRATSGRAYEQYF.

This chain links TRBV6-5 with TRBJ2-7; TRBD1 matches 10 bases. The CDR3 sequence is 15 residues long. The germline V gene encodes CDR1 MNHEY and CDR2 SVGAGI. Unmatched junction bases numbered 10, after V lost 5 bases and J lost 6 bases. This CDR3 is CASSHDRGRLSEQYF. Here the CDR3 DNA reads TGTGCCAGCAGTCACGACAGGGGGCGGCTCTCCGAGCAGTACTTC.

This clone was recorded once. This sequence joins TRBV11-2 and TRBJ2-3; no clear D gene. Trimming took 6 bases from V and 4 from J, leaving 8 bases between them. Germline lookup yields CDR1 SGHAT and CDR2 FQNNGV. The CDR3 spans 12 residues. CDR3 in amino acids: CASRPSSDTQYF. CDR3 nucleotide sequence: TGTGCCAGCAGGCCGTCATCAGATACGCAGTATTTT.

The rearrangement uses TRBV7-3 and TRBJ2-3; D is tentatively TRBD1 or TRBD2 (5 bases each). V was cut by 2 bases and J by 3 bases, with 9 bases left in between. The CDR3 is 14 amino acids. CDR1 is SGHTA and CDR2 is FQGTGA in the germline V gene. CDR3 coding DNA: TGTGCCAGCAGCTTAGGCAGGGAGACAGATACGCAGTATTTT. It encodes CASSLGRETDTQYF.

The genes are TRBV7-8 and TRBJ2-1, with D maybe TRBD1 (5 bases). The germline V and J ends were trimmed by 3 bases and 0 bases, with 9 bases remaining between them. This CDR3 region has 15 residues. Germline V gene sequence: CDR1 SGHVS, CDR2 FQNEAQ. The CDR3 loop is CASSFDSSSYNEQFF. The CDR3 coding sequence is TGTGCCAGCAGCTTCGACAGTAGCTCCTACAATGAGCAGTTCTTC.

This chain links TRBV5-4 with TRBJ2-1; either TRBD1 or TRBD2 may supply D (6 bases each). The V and J ends lost 3 bases and 4 bases respectively, with 14 bases between them. Per the germline V gene, CDR1 is SGHNT and CDR2 is YYREEE (reference sequence). The CDR3 covers 15 residues. The CDR3 loop reads CASSSQGRPYNEQFF. The CDR3 DNA reads TGTGCCAGCAGCTCCCAGGGGAGGCCATACAATGAGCAGTTCTTC.

To note about this clone: Other nucleotide sequences in the sample specify the same CDR3. This rearrangement joins TRBV5-5 to TRBJ1-2; 9 bases are a match to TRBD1. This CDR3 is built from 12 residues. Germline V gene lookup returns CDR1 SGHKS and CDR2 YYEKEE (reference sequence). Trimming at V came to 4 bases and at J to 6 bases, leaving 1 base not matched to a gene. This chain's CDR3 is CASSRTGDGYTF. CDR3 DNA sequence: TGTGCCAGCAGCAGGACAGGGGATGGCTACACCTTC.

The rearrangement joins TRBV5-4 to TRBJ1-1, with 9 bases fitting TRBD1. V lost 3 bases to trimming and J lost 5 bases; unmatched junction nucleotides: 17. The CDR3 is made up of 18 amino acids. Per the germline V gene, CDR1 is SGHNT and CDR2 is YYREEE (reference sequence). CDR3 sequence reads: CASSWTGALPALRTEAFF. CDR3 sequence (DNA): TGTGCCAGCAGCTGGACAGGGGCCCTCCCAGCGCTGAGGACTGAAGCTTTCTTT.

This chain uses TRBV4-1 with TRBJ1-2; D uncertain. V dropped 1 base and J dropped 5 bases, with 14 bases sitting between them. This CDR3 comprises 15 residues. Germline CDR1 MGHRA, CDR2 YSYEKL. The CDR3 DNA is TGCGCCAGCAGCCAAGGGGCCCAGGCGGGGTATGGCTACACCTTC. It yields the protein CASSQGAQAGYGYTF.

The J gene is TRBJ2-7, the V gene TRBV6-1; D not resolved. Looked up from germline, CDR1 is MNHNS and CDR2 is SASEGT. The CDR3 has 14 residues. Trimming took off 10 bases at V and 0 bases at J, with 16 bases between the two ends. The CDR3 DNA follows: TGTGCCACCCATCCCGGGCTAAACTCCTACGAGCAGTACTTC. Its translation is CATHPGLNSYEQYF.